One and the same sample provided the 7 T cell receptor beta chains below, sequenced in a study of control samples from healthy donors and cancer patients. Generated by immunoSEQ multiplex PCR, the TCRdb table keeps only in-frame clones and is missing some. The table has 60,000 to 95,000 clones, 89% seen once. Material: PBMCs. Source of these receptors: a woman aged 45 to 65 with colorectal cancer.

The rearrangement uses TRBV6-2 or TRBV6-3 and TRBJ2-6; D might be TRBD1 (5 bases). Germline loops: CDR1 MNHEY, CDR2 SVGEGT. V was clipped by 6 bases and J by 0 bases, with 12 bases between them. The length of the CDR3 is 16 residues. The CDR3 nucleotides are TGTGCCAGCAGCAGACAGCTGAGCTCTGGGGCCAACGTCCTGACTTTC. Protein: CASSRQLSSGANVLTF.

This clone was picked up a small number of times. The chain uses TRBV3-1 (or the pseudogene TRBV3-2) and TRBJ1-2, with D perhaps matching TRBD1 (6 bases). CDR1 LGHDT and CDR2 YNNKEL come from the germline V gene (reference sequence). The germline V and J ends were trimmed by 8 bases and 8 bases, with 21 bases remaining between them. The CDR3 loop spans 14 amino acids. The CDR3 reads CASGSRGSDSGYTF. CDR3 bases: TGTGCCAGCGGATCCAGGGGTTCCGATTCCGGCTACACCTTC.

The chain couples TRBV5-1 to TRBJ2-3, with 8 nucleotides matching TRBD1. Germline CDR1 reads SGHRS; CDR2 reads YFSETQ. The CDR3 runs 15 residues. V gave up 0 bases and J gave up 0 bases; unmatched junction bases: 0. CDR3 in amino acids: CASSLGDRSTDTQYF. CDR3 in DNA: TGCGCCAGCAGCTTGGGGGACAGGAGCACAGATACGCAGTATTTT.

CDR3 residues: CAWSPGQGGNEKLFF. In DNA form, the CDR3 reads TGTGCCTGGAGCCCCGGACAGGGGGGTAATGAAAAACTGTTTTTT. The V call is TRBV30, the J call TRBJ1-4, with 10 bases that match TRBD1. There are 15 residues in the CDR3. With V trimmed by 3 bases and J by 4 bases, 5 bases remained unmatched. Germline V gene sequence: CDR1 GTSNPN, CDR2 SVGIG (reference sequence).

The chain joins TRBV27 to TRBJ2-1; 8 positions match TRBD1. Germline CDR1 MNHEY, CDR2 SMNVEV (reference sequence). The CDR3 runs 16 residues. Trimming removed 5 bases from V and 0 bases from J; junction bases left unmatched: 6. Here the CDR3 reads CASSPRTGSSYNEQFF. The CDR3 DNA reads TGTGCCAGCAGTCCCCGGACAGGGAGCTCCTACAATGAGCAGTTCTTC.

The genes are TRBV19 and TRBJ1-5; D is undetermined. Trimming took off 3 bases at V and 7 bases at J, with 10 bases between the two ends. Germline V gene data show CDR1 as LNHDA and CDR2 as SQIVND (reference sequence). The CDR3 covers 13 residues. The CDR3 sequence: CASSMDRWQPQHF. CDR3 sequence (DNA): TGTGCCAGTAGTATGGACCGTTGGCAGCCCCAGCATTTT. Full variable domain (missing parts from reference TRBV19 and TRBJ1-5): DGGITQSPKYLFRKEGQNVTLSCEQNLNHDAMYWYRQDPGQGLRLIYYSQIVNDFQKGDIAEGYSVSREKKESFPLTVTSAQKNPTAFYLCASSMDRWQPQHFGDGTRLSIL.

The chain is built from TRBV7-6 and TRBJ1-1; 7 bases match TRBD1. Germline lookup yields CDR1 SGHVS and CDR2 FNYEAQ. With V trimmed by 1 base and J by 0 bases, 8 bases remained unmatched. This CDR3 is built from 17 residues. This CDR3 reads CASSLVGARGMNTEAFF. CDR3 bases: TGTGCCAGCAGCTTAGTGGGAGCCAGGGGGATGAACACTGAAGCTTTCTTT.